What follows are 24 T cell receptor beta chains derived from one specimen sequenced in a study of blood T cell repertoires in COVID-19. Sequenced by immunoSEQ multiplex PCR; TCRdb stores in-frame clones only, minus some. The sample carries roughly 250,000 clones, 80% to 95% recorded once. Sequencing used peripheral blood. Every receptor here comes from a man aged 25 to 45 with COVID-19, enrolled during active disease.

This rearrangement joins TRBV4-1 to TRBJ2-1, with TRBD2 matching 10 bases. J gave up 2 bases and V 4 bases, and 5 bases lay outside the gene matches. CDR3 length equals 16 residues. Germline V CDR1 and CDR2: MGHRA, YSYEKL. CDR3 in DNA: TGCGCCAGCAGCCCGACAGCGGGGGGGACCTACAATGAGCAGTTCTTC. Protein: CASSPTAGGTYNEQFF.

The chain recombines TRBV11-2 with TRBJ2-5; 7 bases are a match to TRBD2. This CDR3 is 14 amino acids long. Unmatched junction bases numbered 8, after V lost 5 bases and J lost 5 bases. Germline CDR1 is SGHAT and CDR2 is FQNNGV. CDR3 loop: CASSPPGLVETQYF. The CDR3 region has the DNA TGTGCCAGCAGCCCCCCAGGACTAGTGGAGACCCAGTACTTC. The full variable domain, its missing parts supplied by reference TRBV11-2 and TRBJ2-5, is EAGVAQSPRYKIIEKRQSVAFWCNPISGHATLYWYQQILGQGPKLLIQFQNNGVVDDSQLPKDRFSAERLKGVDSTLKIQPAKLEDSAVYLCASSPPGLVETQYFGPGTRLLVL.

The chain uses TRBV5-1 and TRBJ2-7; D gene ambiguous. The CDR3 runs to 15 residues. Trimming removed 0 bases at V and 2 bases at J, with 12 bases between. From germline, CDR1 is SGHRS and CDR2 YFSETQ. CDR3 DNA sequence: TGCGCCAGCAGCTTGGGAGGCGGCCCGACCTACGAGCAGTACTTC. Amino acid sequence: CASSLGGGPTYEQYF.

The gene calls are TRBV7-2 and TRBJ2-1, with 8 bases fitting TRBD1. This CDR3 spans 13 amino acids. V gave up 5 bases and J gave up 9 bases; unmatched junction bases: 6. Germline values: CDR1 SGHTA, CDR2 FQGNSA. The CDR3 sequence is CASSPGQGGEQFF. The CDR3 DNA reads TGTGCCAGCAGCCCCGGACAGGGTGGTGAGCAGTTCTTC.

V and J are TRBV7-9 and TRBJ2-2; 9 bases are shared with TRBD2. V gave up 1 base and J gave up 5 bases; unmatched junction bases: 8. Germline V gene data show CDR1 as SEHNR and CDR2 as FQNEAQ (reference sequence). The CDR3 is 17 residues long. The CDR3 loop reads CASSLERGARRTGELFF. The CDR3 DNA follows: TGTGCCAGCAGCTTAGAGCGGGGGGCCAGGAGAACCGGGGAGCTGTTTTTT.

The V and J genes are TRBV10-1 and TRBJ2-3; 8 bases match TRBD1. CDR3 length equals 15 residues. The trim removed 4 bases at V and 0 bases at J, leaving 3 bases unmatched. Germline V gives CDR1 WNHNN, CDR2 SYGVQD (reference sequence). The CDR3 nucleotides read TGCGCCAGCAGTGGCGGGACAGGTAGCACAGATACGCAGTATTTT. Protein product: CASSGGTGSTDTQYF.

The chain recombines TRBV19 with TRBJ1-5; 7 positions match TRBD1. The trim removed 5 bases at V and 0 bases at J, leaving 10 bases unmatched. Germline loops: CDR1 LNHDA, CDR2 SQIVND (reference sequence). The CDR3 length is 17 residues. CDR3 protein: CASSGGMTGNSNQPQHF. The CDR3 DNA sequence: TGTGCCAGTAGTGGCGGGATGACAGGGAATAGCAATCAGCCCCAGCATTTT. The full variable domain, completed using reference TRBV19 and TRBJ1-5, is DGGITQSPKYLFRKEGQNVTLSCEQNLNHDAMYWYRQDPGQGLRLIYYSQIVNDFQKGDIAEGYSVSREKKESFPLTVTSAQKNPTAFYLCASSGGMTGNSNQPQHFGDGTRLSIL.

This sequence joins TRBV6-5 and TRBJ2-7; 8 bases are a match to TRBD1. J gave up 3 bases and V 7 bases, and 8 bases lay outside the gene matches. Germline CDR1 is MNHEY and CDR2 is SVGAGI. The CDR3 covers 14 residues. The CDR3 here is CASKATGAGYEQYF. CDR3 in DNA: TGTGCCAGCAAGGCGACAGGGGCTGGCTACGAGCAGTACTTC.

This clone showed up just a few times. CDR3 nucleotide sequence: TGTGCCAGCAGCTTAGGGACAGGGGCAGGGGGAACTGAAGCTTTCTTT. Its translation is CASSLGTGAGGTEAFF. This chain links TRBV7-9 with TRBJ1-1, with TRBD1 matching 9 bases. V gave up 1 base and J gave up 5 bases; unmatched junction bases: 8. The germline V gene has CDR1 SEHNR and CDR2 FQNEAQ (reference sequence). This CDR3 is 16 amino acids long.

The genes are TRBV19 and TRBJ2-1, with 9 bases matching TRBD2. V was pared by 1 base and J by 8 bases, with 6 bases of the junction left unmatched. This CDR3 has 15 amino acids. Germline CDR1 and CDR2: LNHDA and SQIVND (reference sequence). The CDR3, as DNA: TGTGCCAGTAGTATAGCCAGCGGGGGGTCTCATGAGCAGTTCTTC. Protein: CASSIASGGSHEQFF.

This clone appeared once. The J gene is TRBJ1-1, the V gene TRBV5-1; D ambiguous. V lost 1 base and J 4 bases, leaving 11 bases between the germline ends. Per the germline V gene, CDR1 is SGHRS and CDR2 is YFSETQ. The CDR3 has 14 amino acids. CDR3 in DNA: TGCGCCAGCAGCTTGTCTACCCCCACCACTGAAGCTTTCTTT. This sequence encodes CASSLSTPTTEAFF.

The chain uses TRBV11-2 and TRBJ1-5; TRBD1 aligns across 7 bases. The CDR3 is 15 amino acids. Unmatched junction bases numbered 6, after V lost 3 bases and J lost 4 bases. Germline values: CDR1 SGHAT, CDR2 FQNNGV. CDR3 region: CASSLRQGSNQPQHF. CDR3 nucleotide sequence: TGTGCCAGCAGCTTGAGACAGGGATCTAATCAGCCCCAGCATTTT. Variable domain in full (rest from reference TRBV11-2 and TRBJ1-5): EAGVAQSPRYKIIEKRQSVAFWCNPISGHATLYWYQQILGQGPKLLIQFQNNGVVDDSQLPKDRFSAERLKGVDSTLKIQPAKLEDSAVYLCASSLRQGSNQPQHFGDGTRLSIL.

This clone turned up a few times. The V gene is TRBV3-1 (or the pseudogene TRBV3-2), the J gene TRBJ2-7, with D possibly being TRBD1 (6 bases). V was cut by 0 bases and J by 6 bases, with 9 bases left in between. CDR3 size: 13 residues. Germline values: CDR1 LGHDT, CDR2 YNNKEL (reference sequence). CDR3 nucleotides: TGTGCCAGCAGCCAAGAGTCAGGGGCCGAGCAGTACTTC. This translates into CASSQESGAEQYF.

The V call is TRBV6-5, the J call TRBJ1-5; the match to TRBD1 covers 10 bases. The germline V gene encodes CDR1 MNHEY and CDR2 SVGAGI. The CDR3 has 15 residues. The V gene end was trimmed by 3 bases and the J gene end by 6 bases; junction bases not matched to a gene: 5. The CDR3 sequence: CASSYRQGASQPQHF. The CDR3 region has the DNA TGTGCCAGCAGTTATAGACAGGGGGCGAGTCAGCCCCAGCATTTT.

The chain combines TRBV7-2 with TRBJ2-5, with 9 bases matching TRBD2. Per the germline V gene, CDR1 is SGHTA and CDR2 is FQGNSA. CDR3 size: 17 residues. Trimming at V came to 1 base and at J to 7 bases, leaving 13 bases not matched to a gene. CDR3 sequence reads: CASSLGGSGGSGRTQYF. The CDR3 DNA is TGTGCCAGCAGCTTAGGAGGTAGCGGGGGTTCCGGACGGACCCAGTACTTC.

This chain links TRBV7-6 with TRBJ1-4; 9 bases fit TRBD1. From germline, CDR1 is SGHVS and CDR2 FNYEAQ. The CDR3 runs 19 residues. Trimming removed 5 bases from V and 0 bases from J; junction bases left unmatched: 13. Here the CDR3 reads CASSIRITGGLATNEKLFF. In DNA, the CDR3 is TGTGCCAGCAGCATACGGATTACAGGGGGCCTTGCAACTAATGAAAAACTGTTTTTT.

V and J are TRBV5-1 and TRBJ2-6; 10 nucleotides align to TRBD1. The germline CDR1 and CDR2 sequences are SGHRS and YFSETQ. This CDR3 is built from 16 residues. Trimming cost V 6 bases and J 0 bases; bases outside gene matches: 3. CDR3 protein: CASTRTGGSGANVLTF. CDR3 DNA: TGCGCCAGCACCCGGACAGGGGGCTCTGGGGCCAACGTCCTGACTTTC.

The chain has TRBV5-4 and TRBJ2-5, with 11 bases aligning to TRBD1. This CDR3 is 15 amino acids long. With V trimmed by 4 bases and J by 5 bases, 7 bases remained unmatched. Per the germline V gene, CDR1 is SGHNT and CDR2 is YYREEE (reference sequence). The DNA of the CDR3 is TGTGCCAGCAGCCCCGGACAGGGGGCGCAGGAGACCCAGTACTTC. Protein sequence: CASSPGQGAQETQYF.

CDR3 in amino acids: CASSYFTGRADTQYF. The CDR3 nucleotides are TGTGCCAGCAGTTATTTCACAGGGCGGGCAGATACGCAGTATTTT. The chain combines TRBV6-5 with TRBJ2-3; the D gene is possibly TRBD1 (6 bases). Germline V gene lookup returns CDR1 MNHEY and CDR2 SVGAGI. The CDR3 spans 15 residues. Trimming took 3 bases from V and 4 from J, leaving 14 bases between them.

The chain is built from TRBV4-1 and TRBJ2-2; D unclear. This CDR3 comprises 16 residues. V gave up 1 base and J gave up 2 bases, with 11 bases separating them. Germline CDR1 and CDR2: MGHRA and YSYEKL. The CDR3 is CASSQAQAINTGELFF. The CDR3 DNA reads TGCGCCAGCAGCCAAGCCCAGGCGATTAACACCGGGGAGCTGTTTTTT.

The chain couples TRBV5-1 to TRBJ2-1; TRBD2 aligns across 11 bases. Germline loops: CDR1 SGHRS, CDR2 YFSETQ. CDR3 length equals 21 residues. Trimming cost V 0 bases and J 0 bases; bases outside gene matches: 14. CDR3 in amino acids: CASSLDNGTSGHQTSYNEQFF. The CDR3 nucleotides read TGCGCCAGCAGCTTGGATAATGGGACTAGCGGCCATCAAACCTCCTACAATGAGCAGTTCTTC.

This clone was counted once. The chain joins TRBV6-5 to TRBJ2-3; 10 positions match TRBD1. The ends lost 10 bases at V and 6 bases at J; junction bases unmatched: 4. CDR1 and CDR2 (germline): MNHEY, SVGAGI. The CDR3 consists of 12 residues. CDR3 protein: CATRQGADTQYF. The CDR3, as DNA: TGTGCCACCCGACAGGGGGCCGATACGCAGTATTTT.

Here the CDR3 DNA reads TGTGCCAGTTCGGCAGGGGGCAGACAGCCCCAGCATTTT. Translated: CASSAGGRQPQHF. The V call is TRBV19, the J call TRBJ1-5; the match to TRBD1 covers 8 bases. CDR3 length equals 13 residues. V lost 8 bases to trimming and J lost 7 bases; unmatched junction nucleotides: 7. CDR1 and CDR2 from the germline V gene are LNHDA and SQIVND (reference sequence).

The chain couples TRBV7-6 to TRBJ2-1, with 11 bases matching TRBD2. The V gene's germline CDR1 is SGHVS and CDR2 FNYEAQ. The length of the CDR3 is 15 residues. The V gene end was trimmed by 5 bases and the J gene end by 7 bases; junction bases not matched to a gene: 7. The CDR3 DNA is TGTGCCAGCAGCACCCGTAGCGGGGGGGGGAATGAGCAGTTCTTC. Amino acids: CASSTRSGGGNEQFF.